Sequencing of this T cell receptor beta chain was carried out in a study of T cell changes during pregnancy in multiple sclerosis. Here immunoSEQ multiplex PCR was the method, and the copy in TCRdb shows in-frame clones only, minus some. The sample lists under 130,000 clones; around 94% were seen once. Between the trimmed V and J ends, which lost 6 bases and 4 bases, there was a span of 19 bases. Per the germline V gene, CDR1 is KGHSH and CDR2 is LQKENI. The length of the CDR3 is 17 residues. This clone was counted between two and nine times. Specimen: peripheral blood, collected after pregnancy. The chain has TRBV18 and TRBJ1-6; the D gene is possibly TRBD1 (5 bases). This clonotype was obtained from a female donor with multiple sclerosis, enrolled in a pregnancy study. The CDR3 loop is CASSRQTPRRYNSPLHF. DNA of the CDR3: TGTGCCAGCTCGCGACAGACACCCAGAAGATATAATTCACCCCTCCACTTT.